The clone carrying this T cell receptor (beta chain) was picked up many times. Its antigen is unidentified. 5'RACE template switching added a universal primer site and UMIs to TCR cDNA. TCRdb independently ran MiXCR on the 5' RACE reads; one entry per CDR3 protein. Of some 350,000 distinct CDR3 sequences listed, roughly 8.7% are singletons. CDR1 is SGHTA, CDR2 FQGTGA, per germline. The CDR3 runs 15 residues. V gave up 3 bases and J gave up 5 bases; unmatched junction bases: 6. This entry belongs to a study of T cells after yellow fever vaccination. General study results and limits: Re-detected after boosting: most primary clones, almost 98% of CD4 and 80% to 90% of CD8.

The sequence derives from a man aged 18 to 29 who received the YFV17D yellow fever vaccine. The sequences come from PBMCs, collected on the day of the first yellow fever vaccination. V gene TRBV7-3 combines with J gene TRBJ2-1; TRBD2 matches at 8 bases. CDR3 DNA: TGTGCCAGCAGCTTTAGCGGGGCCGGTCACAATGAGCAGTTCTTC. Encoded protein: CASSFSGAGHNEQFF.